This passage covers 11 T cell receptor beta chains from one sample sequenced in a study of blood T cells in healthy people across ages. The use of a sample-barcoded 5' primer and a J-beta primer mix characterized a second PCR of about 7 to 12 cycles. TCRdb fed the 5' RACE reads into MiXCR, producing one record per CDR3 protein. The top ten clones hold around 2.1% of a sample with over 1.5 million distinct CDR3 sequences, approximately 50% of them seen once. The sample taken for sequencing was blood. Receptor source: a woman aged 40 to 50 in good health.

With regard to this clonotype: One end of the junction is discordant with germline, which a read error may explain. The chain couples TRBV27 to TRBJ2-3; D gene ambiguous. The CDR3 is made up of 13 amino acids. Germline assignment: CDR1 MNHEY and CDR2 SMNVEV (reference sequence). Here the CDR3 reads CASSVSSSRAQYF. In DNA, the CDR3 is TGTGCCAGCAGTGTATCCTCTTCCCGGGCGCAGTATTTT.

This clonotype has more than one count but fewer than ten. The rearrangement links TRBV2 to TRBJ2-5, with no clear D. The germline CDR1 and CDR2 sequences are SNHLY and FYNNEI. The length of the CDR3 is 13 residues. The V and J ends lost 1 base and 11 bases respectively, with 14 bases between them. The CDR3 region has the DNA TGTGCCAGCAGTGAAGTGCAGCCTAATGAGCAGTACTTC. Its protein is CASSEVQPNEQYF.

The V gene is TRBV6-5, the J gene TRBJ1-4; D may be TRBD1 (5 bases). The CDR3 loop spans 15 amino acids. Looked up from germline, CDR1 is MNHEY and CDR2 is SVGAGI. Between the trimmed V and J ends, which lost 1 base and 4 bases, there was a span of 10 bases. The DNA for the CDR3 is TGTGCCAGCAGTTACTTCGCAGGGTTTAATGAAAAACTGTTTTTT. As protein: CASSYFAGFNEKLFF.

The chain combines TRBV11-2 with TRBJ2-1; 13 nucleotides line up with TRBD2. TRBJ2-7 matches the DNA end more closely, so the J call is doubtful. Germline CDR1 reads SGHAT; CDR2 reads FQNNGV. The CDR3 consists of 18 residues. CDR3 residues: CASSLTSGGALSYNEQYF. The CDR3 DNA reads TGTGCCAGCAGCTTAACTAGCGGGGGGGCCCTCTCCTACAATGAGCAGTACTTC.

This clonotype occurred many times. J is TRBJ1-2 and V is TRBV6-5; D possibly corresponds to TRBD1 (6 bases). Germline CDR1 MNHEY, CDR2 SVGAGI. The CDR3 length is 15 residues. V was clipped by 4 bases and J by 5 bases, with 17 bases between them. The CDR3 region has the DNA TGTGCCAGCAGTTGGACAGTCAAAACGGCGTATGGCTACACCTTC. It codes for CASSWTVKTAYGYTF.

V gene TRBV6-6 combines with J gene TRBJ2-3; possibly TRBD2 for D (6 bases). CDR1 is MNHNY and CDR2 is SVGAGI in the germline V gene (reference sequence). This CDR3 is built from 14 residues. V dropped 10 bases and J dropped 0 bases, with 14 bases sitting between them. Here the CDR3 reads CATNPGGSTDTQYF. DNA of the CDR3: TGTGCCACAAACCCCGGGGGTAGCACAGATACGCAGTATTTT.

A word on this clonotype: One junction end disagrees with the germline gene, perhaps due to a read error. This chain connects TRBV20-1 to TRBJ2-5; D call uncertain. Germline CDR1 reads DFQATT; CDR2 reads SNEGSKA (reference sequence). The CDR3 runs 11 residues. The CDR3 protein is CSANPQETRYF. The CDR3 coding sequence is TGCAGTGCTAACCCCCAAGAGACCCGGTACTTC.

The sample holds a few counts of this clonotype. The V gene is TRBV7-2, the J gene TRBJ2-5; 12 nucleotides agree with TRBD2. Germline V gives CDR1 SGHTA, CDR2 FQGNSA. There are 16 residues in the CDR3. V was pared by 5 bases and J by 0 bases, with 4 bases of the junction left unmatched. The CDR3 here is CASSLRLAGDQETQYF. In nucleotides, the CDR3 is TGTGCCAGCAGCCTACGACTAGCGGGGGACCAAGAGACCCAGTACTTC.

The genes are TRBV25-1 and TRBJ2-3, with a tentative D call TRBD1 (6 bases). Deletions cut 3 bases from V and 5 bases from J, with 12 bases between. CDR1 is MGHDK, CDR2 SYGVNS, per germline. This CDR3 region has 14 residues. CDR3 residues: CASSDRGLLDTQYF. The CDR3 coding sequence is TGTGCCAGCAGTGACAGGGGTCTTTTAGATACGCAGTATTTT.

This clonotype turned up a few times. The chain joins TRBV6-2 or TRBV6-3 to TRBJ1-2; D is unclear. Germline CDR1 and CDR2: MNHEY and SVGEGT. V gave up 5 bases and J gave up 6 bases, with 16 bases separating them. This CDR3 spans 14 amino acids. In nucleotides, the CDR3 is TGTGCCAGCAGTCGACGGACTGGTTTGAATGGCTACACCTTC. It yields the protein CASSRRTGLNGYTF.

The count of this clonotype is one. This chain connects TRBV28 to TRBJ2-7; the D is unclear. Trimming took 5 bases from V and 3 from J, leaving 11 bases between them. This CDR3 is built from 13 residues. Looked up from germline, CDR1 is MDHEN and CDR2 is SYDVKM. CDR3 nucleotide sequence: TGTGCCAGCAGTGAGATCATGGACTACGAGCAGTACTTC. Protein product: CASSEIMDYEQYF.